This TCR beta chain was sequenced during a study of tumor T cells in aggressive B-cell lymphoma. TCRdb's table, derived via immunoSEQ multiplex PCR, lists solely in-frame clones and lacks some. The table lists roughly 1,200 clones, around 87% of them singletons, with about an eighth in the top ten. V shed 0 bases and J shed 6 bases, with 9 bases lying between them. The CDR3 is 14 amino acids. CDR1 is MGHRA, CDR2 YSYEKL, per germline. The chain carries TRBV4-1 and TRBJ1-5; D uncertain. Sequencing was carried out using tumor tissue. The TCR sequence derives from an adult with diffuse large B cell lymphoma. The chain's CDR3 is CASSQDLLSQPQHF. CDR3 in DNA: TGCGCCAGCAGCCAAGATCTCTTGAGTCAGCCCCAGCATTTT.